These 28 T cell receptor beta chains were sequenced from one sample in a study of blood T cells in healthy people across ages. Together with a sample-barcoded 5' primer, a J-beta primer mix was included in a second PCR lasting roughly 6 to 12 cycles. TCRdb called the 5' RACE reads again in MiXCR, with one record for every CDR3 protein. The data hold 1.5 million to 2 million distinct CDR3 sequences, with around 48% observed a single time. Sequencing was carried out using blood. The receptors come from a woman in her thirties or forties in good health.

The V gene is TRBV7-2, the J gene TRBJ2-4; 8 nucleotides line up with TRBD1. The DNA end is a closer match to TRBJ2-7, so the J assignment may be wrong. This CDR3 is 15 amino acids long. The germline V gene has CDR1 SGHTA and CDR2 FQGNSA. The CDR3 spells CASSLGRGRFDEQYF. The CDR3, as DNA: TGTGCCAGCAGCTTAGGCAGGGGGCGTTTCGACGAGCAGTACTTC.

This clonotype has just a few counts. The chain uses TRBV20-1 and TRBJ2-4; 11 nucleotides match TRBD1. CDR3 length: 15 residues. CDR1 and CDR2 from the germline V gene are DFQATT and SNEGSKA (reference sequence). The V segment lost 1 base and the J segment 7 bases; nucleotides outside the gene matches: 6. The CDR3 region has the DNA TGCAGTGCTAGAGCCGGACAGGGGGCTATGAACATTCAGTACTTC. Its translation: CSARAGQGAMNIQYF.

This clonotype was detected a few times. The chain links TRBV7-2 to TRBJ2-5, with 8 bases lining up with TRBD2. Trimming cost V 0 bases and J 1 base; bases outside gene matches: 7. The CDR3 contains 17 residues. CDR1 is SGHTA and CDR2 is FQGNSA in the germline V gene. The CDR3 is CASSLASSGVRQETQYF. The CDR3 nucleotides are TGTGCCAGCAGCTTAGCGAGTAGCGGGGTACGCCAAGAGACCCAGTACTTC.

This clonotype showed up just a few times. The chain has TRBV20-1 and TRBJ2-5, with a possible D match to TRBD2 (6 bases). V lost 6 bases and J 5 bases, leaving 10 bases between the germline ends. From germline, CDR1 is DFQATT and CDR2 SNEGSKA (reference sequence). CDR3 size: 11 residues. CDR3 DNA sequence: TGCAGTGCGGCTAGCGTTGAGACCCAGTACTTC. Translated, it gives CSAASVETQYF.

The chain couples TRBV28 to TRBJ1-5; weak D call: TRBD1 (6 bases). Germline-derived CDR1 and CDR2 are MDHEN and SYDVKM. V lost 5 bases to trimming and J lost 2 bases, with 13 bases between them. The length of the CDR3 is 15 residues. Written as DNA, the CDR3 is TGTGCCAGCAGTGACACAGGGTTAGGCAATCAGCCCCAGCATTTT. Translating it yields CASSDTGLGNQPQHF.

The chain links TRBV7-7 to TRBJ2-5; possibly TRBD1 or TRBD2 for D (5 bases each). Germline values: CDR1 SSHAT, CDR2 FNYEAQ (reference sequence). There are 15 residues in the CDR3. The CDR3 loop is CANSPGTSLGETQYF. The CDR3 DNA sequence: TGTGCTAACAGCCCCGGGACCTCCCTGGGAGAGACCCAGTACTTC.

The genes are TRBV7-2 and TRBJ2-3, with D perhaps TRBD2 (6 bases). The V end lost 2 bases, the J end lost 1 base, and 19 bases lay between the germline ends. Germline V gene lookup returns CDR1 SGHTA and CDR2 FQGNSA. CDR3 length equals 18 residues. CDR3 protein: CASSLYIPTWGGTDTQYF. CDR3 DNA: TGTGCCAGCAGCTTATATATACCCACTTGGGGGGGCACAGATACGCAGTATTTT.

A few counts support this clonotype. This sequence joins TRBV20-1 and TRBJ2-7; 12 bases agree with TRBD2. Unmatched junction bases numbered 10, after V lost 5 bases and J lost 2 bases. This CDR3 spans 16 amino acids. In germline, CDR1 is DFQATT, CDR2 SNEGSKA (reference sequence). In nucleotides, the CDR3 is TGCAGTGCTGGACTAGCGGGGCCCTTCCAAGCCTACGAGCAGTACTTC. Amino acid sequence: CSAGLAGPFQAYEQYF.

This clonotype was observed a handful of times. The chain couples TRBV7-6 to TRBJ1-4, with TRBD1 identical over 7 bases. V was clipped by 4 bases and J by 8 bases; unmatched bases: 10. The CDR3 spans 15 residues. Looked up from germline, CDR1 is SGHVS and CDR2 is FNYEAQ. Here the CDR3 reads CASSSNRGAREKLFF. CDR3 nucleotides: TGTGCCAGCAGCTCGAACAGGGGCGCCCGGGAAAAACTGTTTTTT.

A single count supports this clonotype. V usage is TRBV6-2 or TRBV6-3 and J usage is TRBJ2-1, with 10 bases aligning to TRBD1. CDR1 and CDR2 from the germline V gene are MNHEY and SVGEGT. This CDR3 is built from 16 residues. After removal of 6 bases from V and 4 bases from J, the junction contained 9 bases not matched to a gene. CDR3 nucleotide sequence: TGTGCCAGCAGACGCCTTTGGGACAGGGGTTACAATGAGCAGTTCTTC. It codes for CASRRLWDRGYNEQFF.

This clonotype has only a few counts. The chain is built from TRBV7-2 and TRBJ1-6; D not certain. Trimming cost V 2 bases and J 6 bases, with 8 bases left between them. CDR3 length: 14 amino acids. Germline V gene lookup returns CDR1 SGHTA and CDR2 FQGNSA. In DNA, the CDR3 is TGTGCCAGCAGCTTACTTGGCAGTAATTCACCCCTCCACTTT. Translation: CASSLLGSNSPLHF.

Only a few counts were recorded for this clonotype. The CDR3 reads CASSSDRGEPNYGYTF. Written as DNA, the CDR3 is TGTGCCAGCAGCTCCGACAGGGGCGAACCTAACTATGGCTACACCTTC. The chain carries TRBV7-2 and TRBJ1-2, with 8 bases fitting TRBD1. From germline, CDR1 is SGHTA and CDR2 FQGNSA. Losses at the gene ends were 4 bases for V and 0 bases for J; bases not matched to a gene: 7. The CDR3 covers 16 residues.

The chain combines TRBV24-1 with TRBJ1-1, with D hard to call. The CDR3 is 12 residues long. Between the trimmed V and J ends, which lost 4 bases and 9 bases, there was a span of 11 bases. CDR1 and CDR2 (germline): KGHDR, SFDVKD. The CDR3 reads CATSDPTRKAFF. CDR3 nucleotide sequence: TGTGCCACCAGTGACCCGACAAGAAAAGCTTTCTTT.

The chain has TRBV6-5 and TRBJ2-6; D remains unclear. Germline assignment: CDR1 MNHEY and CDR2 SVGAGI. The CDR3 runs 16 residues. The V end lost 2 bases, the J end lost 1 base, and 9 bases lay between the germline ends. CDR3 DNA sequence: TGTGCCAGCAGTTACACCACGAGTTCTGGGGCCAACGTCCTGACTTTC. Translating it yields CASSYTTSSGANVLTF.

This chain links TRBV20-1 with TRBJ1-5, with D perhaps TRBD1 (5 bases). This CDR3 comprises 13 residues. Germline V gene sequence: CDR1 DFQATT, CDR2 SNEGSKA (reference sequence). Trimming removed 3 bases at V and 7 bases at J, with 13 bases between. The CDR3 sequence: CSASDQGGQPQHF. The CDR3 nucleotides are TGCAGTGCTAGTGACCAGGGTGGACAGCCCCAGCATTTT.

The gene calls are TRBV10-3 and TRBJ2-4; 10 bases map to TRBD2. The last part of the DNA fits TRBJ2-7 better; the J call may be wrong. Germline CDR1 and CDR2: ENHRY and SYGVKD. This CDR3 has 14 amino acids. As DNA, the CDR3 is TGTGCCATCAGTCCCGGGACTAGCGTCTACGAGCAGTACTTC. Translated: CAISPGTSVYEQYF.

The chain combines TRBV20-1 with TRBJ2-3; no clear D gene. This CDR3 is built from 14 residues. The V end was cut by 5 bases, the J end by 2 bases, with 14 bases between. Germline CDR1 reads DFQATT; CDR2 reads SNEGSKA (reference sequence). The CDR3 DNA follows: TGCAGTGCTCCTGACTTCAAGATCACAGATACGCAGTATTTT. Translating it yields CSAPDFKITDTQYF.

This sequence joins TRBV5-1 and TRBJ2-1; 7 bases are a match to TRBD1. The CDR3 consists of 18 residues. V lost 3 bases and J lost 3; bases outside the gene matches: 15. Germline CDR1 is SGHRS and CDR2 is YFSETQ. CDR3 loop: CASSYGSAGTARYNEQFF. In DNA, the CDR3 is TGCGCCAGCAGCTATGGATCAGCCGGGACAGCTCGCTACAATGAGCAGTTCTTC. Full variable domain (outside the CDR3, taken from reference TRBV5-1 and TRBJ2-1): KAGVTQTPRYLIKTRGQQVTLSCSPISGHRSVSWYQQTPGQGLQFLFEYFSETQRNKGNFPGRFSGRQFSNSRSEMNVSTLELGDSALYLCASSYGSAGTARYNEQFFGPGTRLTVL.

The CDR3, as DNA: TGCGCCAGCAGCTGGGGGGCCTTCACAGATACGCAGTATTTT. This translates into CASSWGAFTDTQYF. The chain uses TRBV4-3 and TRBJ2-3; the D call may be TRBD1 or TRBD2 (6 bases each). The CDR3 has 14 residues. Trimming removed 5 bases from V and 2 bases from J, with 11 bases in between. Germline V gene sequence: CDR1 LGHNA, CDR2 YSLEER.

The chain combines TRBV6-2 or TRBV6-3 with TRBJ2-5; D tentatively fits TRBD1 or TRBD2 (5 bases each). V lost 6 bases, J lost 4 bases, and 15 bases lay in between. This CDR3 is 14 amino acids long. The V gene's germline CDR1 is MNHEY and CDR2 SVGEGT. The CDR3 DNA reads as TGTGCCAGCAGAGTAAGGGACGCCCTAGAGACCCAGTACTTC. This codes for CASRVRDALETQYF.

The DNA for the CDR3 is TGTGCCAGCGGGCGAGGACAGGGCTACGAGCAGTACTTC. It encodes CASGRGQGYEQYF. The chain employs TRBV12-3 or TRBV12-4 and TRBJ2-7, with 8 positions matching TRBD1. The J segment lost 3 bases and the V segment lost 8 bases, leaving 6 bases of the junction unmatched. The CDR3 has 13 residues.

The V gene is TRBV6-1, the J gene TRBJ1-5; possible D gene TRBD1, 5 bases. Trimming removed 2 bases at V and 7 bases at J, with 9 bases between. The CDR3 consists of 13 residues. Germline V gives CDR1 MNHNS, CDR2 SASEGT. The CDR3 spells CASSEMGGQPQHF. CDR3 sequence (DNA): TGTGCCAGCAGTGAAATGGGGGGGCAGCCCCAGCATTTT.

This clonotype showed up just a few times. V usage is TRBV29-1 and J usage is TRBJ1-2, with D perhaps TRBD1 (5 bases). V gave up 3 bases and J gave up 4 bases, with 27 bases separating them. The CDR3 is made up of 18 amino acids. The V gene's germline CDR1 is SQVTM and CDR2 ANQGSEA. The CDR3 sequence: CSVDERGTPQPLLYGYTF. The DNA for the CDR3 is TGCAGCGTTGATGAGCGGGGGACGCCTCAACCTCTTCTCTATGGCTACACCTTC. Together with reference TRBV29-1 and TRBJ1-2, the CDR3 gives the full variable domain: SAVISQKPSRDICQRGTSLTIQCQVDSQVTMMFWYRQQPGQSLTLIATANQGSEATYESGFVIDKFPISRPNLTFSTLTVSNMSPEDSSIYLCSVDERGTPQPLLYGYTFGSGTRLTVV.

The chain links TRBV7-2 to TRBJ1-2; 7 nucleotides agree with TRBD1. This CDR3 has 13 amino acids. The germline V gene has CDR1 SGHTA and CDR2 FQGNSA. V shed 7 bases, J shed 5 bases, and the junction held 7 bases outside the gene matches. The CDR3 here is CASTLRQGYGYTF. CDR3 DNA: TGTGCCAGCACCCTACGACAGGGATATGGCTACACCTTC.

This clonotype came up once. The V call is TRBV25-1, the J call TRBJ2-6; maybe TRBD2 (5 bases). This CDR3 is built from 16 residues. Germline V gene sequence: CDR1 MGHDK, CDR2 SYGVNS. V shed 4 bases and J shed 0 bases, with 10 bases lying between them. CDR3 protein: CASSGTSGSGANVLTF. The CDR3 region has the DNA TGTGCCAGCAGTGGAACCAGCGGCTCTGGGGCCAACGTCCTGACTTTC.

The rearrangement joins TRBV20-1 to TRBJ1-5; tentatively, D is TRBD1 (5 bases). The germline V and J ends were trimmed by 5 bases and 3 bases, with 17 bases remaining between them. CDR3 size: 15 residues. The germline V gene encodes CDR1 DFQATT and CDR2 SNEGSKA (reference sequence). CDR3: CSAYTGGELNQPQHF. The CDR3 coding sequence is TGCAGTGCTTACACAGGAGGTGAACTCAATCAGCCCCAGCATTTT.

A single count supports this clonotype. One end of the junction fails to match germline, which may point to a read error. This chain links TRBV7-2 with TRBJ2-5; D uncertain. CDR1 is SGHTA and CDR2 is FQGNSA in the germline V gene. The CDR3 has 12 amino acids. The CDR3 sequence: CPSSLGKETQYF. In DNA, the CDR3 is TGTCCCAGCAGCTTAGGAAAAGAGACCCAGTACTTC. Full variable domain (remainder filled in from reference TRBV7-2 and TRBJ2-5): GAGVSQSPSNKVTEKGKDVELRCDPISGHTALYWYRQSLGQGLEFLIYFQGNSAPDKSGLPSDRFSAERTGGSVSTLTIQRTQQEDSAVYLCPSSLGKETQYFGPGTRLLVL.

The chain recombines TRBV9 with TRBJ2-5; D is uncertain. The germline CDR1 and CDR2 sequences are SGDLS and YYNGEE. Trimming left V 1 base short and J 7 bases short, with 20 bases between. This CDR3 has 16 amino acids. CDR3 bases: TGTGCCAGCAGCGTAAACGTAGAACCGAGATTAGGGACCCAGTACTTC. It translates to CASSVNVEPRLGTQYF.